The source of this T cell receptor (beta chain) is a study of blood T cells in healthy people across ages. With a J-beta primer mix and a sample-barcoded 5' primer, a second PCR ran roughly 7 to 11 cycles. Template switching added a 12-random-nucleotide identifier to every cDNA molecule. From the 5' RACE reads, TCRdb called clonotypes with MiXCR, one entry per CDR3 protein. Found here are 550,000 to 750,000 distinct CDR3 sequences, around 21% of them singletons; the top ten hold approximately 3.7%. This clonotype was detected many times. The sequenced sample was blood. This receptor was obtained from a man aged 70-80 years in good health.

CDR3: CASSLVSAGGPSNEQFF. DNA of the CDR3: TGTGCCAGCAGCTTGGTGTCAGCGGGAGGGCCGAGCAATGAGCAGTTCTTC. This chain links TRBV7-2 with TRBJ2-1; 10 bases align to TRBD2. This CDR3 has 17 amino acids. The V and J ends lost 3 bases and 6 bases, in that order; junction bases with no gene match: 11. From germline, CDR1 is SGHTA and CDR2 FQGNSA. Together with reference TRBV7-2 and TRBJ2-1, the CDR3 gives the full variable domain: GAGVSQSPSNKVTEKGKDVELRCDPISGHTALYWYRQSLGQGLEFLIYFQGNSAPDKSGLPSDRFSAERTGGSVSTLTIQRTQQEDSAVYLCASSLVSAGGPSNEQFFGPGTRLTVL.